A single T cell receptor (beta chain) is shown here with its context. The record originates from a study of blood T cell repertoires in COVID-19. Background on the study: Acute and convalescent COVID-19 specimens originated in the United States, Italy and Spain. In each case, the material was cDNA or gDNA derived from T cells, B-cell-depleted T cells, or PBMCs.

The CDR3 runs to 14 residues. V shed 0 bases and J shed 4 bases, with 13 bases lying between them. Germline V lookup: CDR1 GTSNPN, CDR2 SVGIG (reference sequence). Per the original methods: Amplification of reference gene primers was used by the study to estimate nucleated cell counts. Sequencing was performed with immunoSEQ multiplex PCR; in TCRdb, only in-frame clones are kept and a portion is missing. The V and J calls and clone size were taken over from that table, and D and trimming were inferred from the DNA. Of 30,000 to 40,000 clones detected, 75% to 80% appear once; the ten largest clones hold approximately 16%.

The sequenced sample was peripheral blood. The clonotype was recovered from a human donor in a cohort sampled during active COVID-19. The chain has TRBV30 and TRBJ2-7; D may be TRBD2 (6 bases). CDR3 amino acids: CAWSVRGTQYEQYF. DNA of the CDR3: TGTGCCTGGAGTGTACGGGGGACCCAATACGAGCAGTACTTC.